The rows below give T cell receptor beta chains drawn from one sample of a study of technical replicates of blood from a few donors. Assay: immunoSEQ multiplex PCR; the TCRdb copy retains only in-frame clones and omits some. The data contain 100,000 or so clones, 95% to 96% of them seen just once; the ten biggest clones take up over 0.2%. Material: T cells isolated from PBMCs. The receptors here all came from a human donor in good health. CDR3s include the opening cysteine and the closing phenylalanine or tryptophan. The order of the fields is clone size, D gene, CDR3 length, V gene, J gene, CDR3 protein, CDR3 DNA. The D gene is left open where the match is weak. Expanded clones are given a class, and other clones once, few, many or no size at all.

.	.	16	TRBV10-1	TRBJ2-7	CASSESLRSTSYEQYF	TGCGCCAGCAGTGAGTCTTTAAGGAGTACGTCCTACGAGCAGTACTTC
.	.	12	TRBV7-9	TRBJ2-4	CASSPRDNIQYF	TGTGCCAGCAGCCCCCGGGATAACATTCAGTACTTC
.	.	12	TRBV6-6	TRBJ2-3	CASSAYTDTQYF	TGTGCCAGCAGCGCGTATACAGATACGCAGTATTTT
.	.	12	TRBV5-1	TRBJ2-7	CASSSSSYEQYF	TGCGCCAGCAGCTCGAGCTCCTACGAGCAGTACTTC
.	TRBD1	15	TRBV4-1	TRBJ2-3	CASSPTGKSTDTQYF	TGCGCCAGCAGCCCGACAGGGAAAAGCACAGATACGCAGTATTTT
once	.	12	TRBV7-9	TRBJ2-3	CASSFIGDTQYF	TGTGCCAGCAGCTTCATCGGAGATACGCAGTATTTT
.	TRBD1	15	TRBV28	TRBJ1-2	CASSRGTVINYGYTF	TGTGCCAGCAGCCGTGGGACAGTTATTAACTATGGCTACACCTTC
.	.	14	TRBV10-3	TRBJ2-7	CAISEPGPPYEQYF	TGTGCCATCAGTGAACCAGGGCCCCCCTACGAGCAGTACTTC
.	TRBD1	15	TRBV5-6	TRBJ1-5	CASSSLGQGRQPQHF	TGTGCCAGCAGCTCGTTAGGACAGGGGCGTCAGCCCCAGCATTTT
.	TRBD2	17	TRBV5-6	TRBJ2-5	CASSFSSGRQRQETQYF	TGTGCCAGCAGCTTTTCCAGCGGGAGGCAACGCCAAGAGACCCAGTACTTC
.	TRBD2	14	TRBV11-2	TRBJ2-7	CASRIPGLDYEQYF	TGTGCCAGCAGAATACCGGGACTAGATTACGAGCAGTACTTC
.	.	13	TRBV4-1	TRBJ2-1	CASAELERDEQFF	TGCGCCAGCGCGGAGCTAGAGAGAGATGAGCAGTTCTTC
.	.	12	TRBV5-1	TRBJ1-6	CASSSEIGSLHF	TGCGCCAGCAGCTCAGAGATCGGGTCCCTCCACTTT
once	TRBD1	15	TRBV4-1	TRBJ1-2	CASSQPGQGKTGYTF	TGCGCCAGCAGCCAACCGGGACAGGGGAAAACAGGCTACACCTTC
once	.	14	TRBV28	TRBJ1-1	CASSPRTPLPEAFF	TGTGCCAGCAGTCCCCGGACACCCTTGCCTGAAGCTTTCTTT
.	TRBD1	15	TRBV5-6	TRBJ1-2	CASSWGQGRDYGYTF	TGTGCCAGCAGCTGGGGACAGGGAAGGGACTATGGCTACACCTTC
once	.	13	TRBV29-1	TRBJ2-2	CSVEQTSAGELFF	TGCAGCGTTGAACAGACATCGGCCGGGGAGCTGTTTTTT
.	.	15	TRBV15	TRBJ1-1	CATSFRGGGSTEAFF	TGTGCCACCAGCTTCCGGGGTGGAGGGAGCACTGAAGCTTTCTTT
once	TRBD1	15	TRBV5-1	TRBJ2-1	CASSPHRQGVDEQFF	TGCGCCAGCAGCCCCCACCGACAGGGGGTCGATGAGCAGTTCTTC
.	TRBD1	17	TRBV14	TRBJ1-5	CASPSTDRANSNQPQHF	TGTGCCAGCCCTTCAACTGACAGGGCAAATAGCAATCAGCCCCAGCATTTT
once	.	16	TRBV6-1	TRBJ1-5	CASSEVGGPLERPQHF	TGTGCCAGCAGTGAAGTCGGGGGGCCTCTTGAACGGCCCCAGCATTTT
.	TRBD2	16	TRBV28	TRBJ2-2	CASFRGGGKNTGELFF	TGTGCCAGCTTCCGCGGGGGAGGAAAGAACACCGGGGAGCTGTTTTTT
.	.	15	TRBV4-2	TRBJ2-5	CASSQDLDLKETQYF	TGTGCCAGCAGCCAAGACCTCGACTTGAAAGAGACCCAGTACTTC
.	TRBD2	15	TRBV10-3	TRBJ2-7	CAISDSPSGIREQYF	TGTGCCATCAGTGATTCCCCTAGCGGGATCCGCGAGCAGTACTTC
.	.	13	TRBV6-5	TRBJ2-7	CASSPLGGPEQYF	TGTGCCAGCAGTCCCCTGGGTGGGCCCGAGCAGTACTTC
.	TRBD1	15	TRBV5-1	TRBJ2-2	CASSLGAGGLGELFF	TGCGCCAGCAGCTTGGGGGCAGGGGGCCTCGGGGAGCTGTTTTTT
.	TRBD1	13	TRBV7-6	TRBJ2-7	CASSWDRGSEQYF	TGTGCCAGCAGCTGGGACAGGGGTTCCGAGCAGTACTTC